One TCR beta chain is described in this entry. This table comes from immunoSEQ multiplex PCR, and its TCRdb copy is limited to in-frame clones, with some not included. The data contain 35,000 to 45,000 clones, roughly 84% of them seen just once; the ten biggest clones take up less than 2.5%. The CDR3 loop spans 11 amino acids. CDR1 DFQATT and CDR2 SNEGSKA come from the germline V gene (reference sequence). The J segment lost 7 bases and the V segment lost 4 bases, leaving 4 bases of the junction unmatched. These data originate in a study of T cell clones after liver transplantation. On the study more broadly: Liver transplant recipients had immunosuppression withdrawal attempted within 2 years. Apart from a few HCV-positive recipients, transplants were for non-autoimmune, non-viral reasons. TCRbeta sequencing after a pre-transplant mixed lymphocyte reaction identified graft-donor-reactive clones, later tracked in post-transplant blood.

The origin of this receptor is a human patient who received a liver transplant. Some of these T cells may belong to the graft donor. J is TRBJ2-7 and V is TRBV20-1; 7 bases match TRBD2. Sequenced here: CD4+ T cells from blood, sampled 24 months after liver transplant. This CDR3 is CSATGGAEQYF. CDR3 DNA sequence: TGCAGTGCTACGGGAGGCGCGGAGCAGTACTTC.